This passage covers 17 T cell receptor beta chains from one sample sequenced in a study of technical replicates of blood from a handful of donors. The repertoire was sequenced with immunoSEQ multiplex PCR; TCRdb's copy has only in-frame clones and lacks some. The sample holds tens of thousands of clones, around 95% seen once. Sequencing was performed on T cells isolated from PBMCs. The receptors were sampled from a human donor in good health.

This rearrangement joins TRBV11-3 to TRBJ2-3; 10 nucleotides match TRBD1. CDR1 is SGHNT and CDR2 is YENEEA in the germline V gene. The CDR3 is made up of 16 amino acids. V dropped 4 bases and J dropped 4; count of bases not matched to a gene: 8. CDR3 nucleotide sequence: TGTGCCAGCAGCTCCCGGACAGGGGGAAGATCAGATACGCAGTATTTT. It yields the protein CASSSRTGGRSDTQYF.

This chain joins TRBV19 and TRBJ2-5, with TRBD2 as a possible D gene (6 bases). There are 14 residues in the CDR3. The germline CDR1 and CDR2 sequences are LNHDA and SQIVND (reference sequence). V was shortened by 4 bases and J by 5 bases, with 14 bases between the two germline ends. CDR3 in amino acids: CASSKTGEGETQYF. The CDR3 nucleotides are TGTGCCAGTAGTAAAACGGGAGAAGGTGAGACCCAGTACTTC.

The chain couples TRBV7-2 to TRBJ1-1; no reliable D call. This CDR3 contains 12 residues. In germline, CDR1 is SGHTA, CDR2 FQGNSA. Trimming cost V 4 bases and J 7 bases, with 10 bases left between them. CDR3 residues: CASSSAGFEAFF. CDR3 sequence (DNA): TGTGCCAGCAGCTCCGCTGGCTTTGAAGCTTTCTTT.

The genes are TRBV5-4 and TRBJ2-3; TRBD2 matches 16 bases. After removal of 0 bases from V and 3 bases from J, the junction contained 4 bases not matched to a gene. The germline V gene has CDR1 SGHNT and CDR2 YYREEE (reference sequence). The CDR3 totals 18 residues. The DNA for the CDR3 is TGTGCCAGCAGCTTGGCGGGACTAGCGGGAGGGCCTACAGATACGCAGTATTTT. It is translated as CASSLAGLAGGPTDTQYF.

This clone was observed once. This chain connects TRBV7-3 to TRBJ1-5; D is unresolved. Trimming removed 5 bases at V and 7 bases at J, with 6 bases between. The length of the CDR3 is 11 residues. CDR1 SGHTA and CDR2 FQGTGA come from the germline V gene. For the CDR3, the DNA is TGTGCCAGCAGCACAAGACAGCCCCAGCATTTT. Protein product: CASSTRQPQHF.

Here the CDR3 DNA reads TGTGCCAGCAGCTCCCCGACTAGCGGGGACTACAATGAGCAGTTCTTC. Residues: CASSSPTSGDYNEQFF. The chain is built from TRBV11-1 and TRBJ2-1; 11 bases are shared with TRBD2. The V segment lost 4 bases and the J segment 3 bases; nucleotides outside the gene matches: 5. The CDR3 totals 16 residues. Germline CDR1 reads SGHAT; CDR2 reads FQDESV (reference sequence).

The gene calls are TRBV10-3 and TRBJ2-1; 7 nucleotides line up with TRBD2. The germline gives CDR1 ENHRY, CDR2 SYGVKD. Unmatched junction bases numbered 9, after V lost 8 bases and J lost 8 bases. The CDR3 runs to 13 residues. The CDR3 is CAIGTTSLDEQFF. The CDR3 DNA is TGTGCCATCGGGACGACTAGCTTAGATGAGCAGTTCTTC.

CDR3 sequence: CASSYSDSYEQYF. CDR3 coding DNA: TGTGCCAGCAGTTACTCAGACAGCTACGAGCAGTACTTC. This chain uses TRBV6-5 with TRBJ2-7; tentatively, D is TRBD1 (5 bases). The germline gives CDR1 MNHEY, CDR2 SVGAGI. The CDR3 covers 13 residues. Trimming removed 0 bases at V and 3 bases at J, with 6 bases between.

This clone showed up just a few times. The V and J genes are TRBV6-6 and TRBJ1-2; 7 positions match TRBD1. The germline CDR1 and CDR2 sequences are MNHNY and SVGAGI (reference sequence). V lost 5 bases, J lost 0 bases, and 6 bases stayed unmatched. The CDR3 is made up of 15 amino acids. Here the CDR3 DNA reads TGTGCCAGCAGTGCGCTCAGGGGGTCTAACTATGGCTACACCTTC. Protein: CASSALRGSNYGYTF.

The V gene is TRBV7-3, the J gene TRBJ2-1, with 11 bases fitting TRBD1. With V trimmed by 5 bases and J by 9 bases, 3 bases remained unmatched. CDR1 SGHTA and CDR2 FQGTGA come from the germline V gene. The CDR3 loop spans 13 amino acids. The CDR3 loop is CASSGQGASEQFF. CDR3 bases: TGTGCCAGCAGCGGACAGGGGGCAAGTGAGCAGTTCTTC. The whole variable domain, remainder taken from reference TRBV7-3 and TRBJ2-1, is GAGVSQTPSNKVTEKGKYVELRCDPISGHTALYWYRQSLGQGPEFLIYFQGTGAADDSGLPNDRFFAVRPEGSVSTLKIQRTERGDSAVYLCASSGQGASEQFFGPGTRLTVL.

CDR3 DNA: TGTGCCAGCAGCGGATATCAGAAGAACACTGAAGCTTTCTTT. Its protein product is CASSGYQKNTEAFF. This chain links TRBV9 with TRBJ1-1, with D hard to call. Trimming cost V 3 bases and J 1 base, with 10 bases left between them. Germline V lookup: CDR1 SGDLS, CDR2 YYNGEE. The CDR3 has 14 amino acids.

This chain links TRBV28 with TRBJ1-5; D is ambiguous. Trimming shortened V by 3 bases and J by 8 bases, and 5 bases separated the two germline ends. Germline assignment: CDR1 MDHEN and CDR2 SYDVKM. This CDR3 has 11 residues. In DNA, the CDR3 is TGTGCCAGCAGTTTCCCCGAGCCCCAGCATTTT. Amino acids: CASSFPEPQHF.

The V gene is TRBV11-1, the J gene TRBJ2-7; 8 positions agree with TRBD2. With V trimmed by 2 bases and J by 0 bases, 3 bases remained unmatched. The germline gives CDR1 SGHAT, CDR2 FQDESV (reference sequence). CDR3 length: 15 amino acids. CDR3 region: CASSLSSGYSYEQYF. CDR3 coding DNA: TGTGCCAGCAGCTTATCTAGCGGGTACTCCTACGAGCAGTACTTC.

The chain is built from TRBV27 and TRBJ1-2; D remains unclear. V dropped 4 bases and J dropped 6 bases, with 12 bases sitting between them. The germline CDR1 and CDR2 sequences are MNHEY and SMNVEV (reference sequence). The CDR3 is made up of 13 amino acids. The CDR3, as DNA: TGTGCCAGCAGTTATGCGGGAGGCCATGGCTACACCTTC. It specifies CASSYAGGHGYTF.

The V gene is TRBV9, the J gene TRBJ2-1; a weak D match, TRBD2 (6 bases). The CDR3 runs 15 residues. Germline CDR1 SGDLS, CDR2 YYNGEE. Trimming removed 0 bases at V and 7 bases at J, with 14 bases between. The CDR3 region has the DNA TGTGCCAGCAGCGTAGCCGCGGGGTACGGGAATGAGCAGTTCTTC. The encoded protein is CASSVAAGYGNEQFF.

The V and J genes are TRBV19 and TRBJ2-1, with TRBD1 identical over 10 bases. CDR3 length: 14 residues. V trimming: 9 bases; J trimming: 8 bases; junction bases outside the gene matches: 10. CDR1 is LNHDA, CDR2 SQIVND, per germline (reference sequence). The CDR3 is CASHRQGARDEQFF. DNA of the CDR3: TGTGCCAGCCACCGACAGGGGGCTCGGGATGAGCAGTTCTTC.

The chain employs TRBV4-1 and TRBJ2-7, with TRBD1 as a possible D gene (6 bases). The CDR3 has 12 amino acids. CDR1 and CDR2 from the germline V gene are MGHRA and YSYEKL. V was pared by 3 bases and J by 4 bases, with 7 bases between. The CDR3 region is CASSQQGYEQYF. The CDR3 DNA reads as TGCGCCAGCAGCCAGCAGGGGTACGAGCAGTACTTC.